This T cell receptor beta chain was observed in a study of T cells in Graves' hyperthyroidism and ophthalmopathy. About the research overall: Upon initial diagnosis and before any treatment, peripheral blood was collected. Notes on the study in general: From stable hyperthyroidism, ophthalmopathy was separated by a 13 V-J model. Most clonotypes that expanded in the thyroid above 0.001 also showed up in blood.

Template material for amplifying TCR beta CDR3 regions consisted of RNA transcripts. HTBI primers were used for first-round RT-PCR of the TCR CDR3. TCRdb reanalysed the multiplex PCR reads using MiXCR and keeps one entry per CDR3 protein. Among approximately 530,000 distinct CDR3 sequences listed, 16% were seen once. With respect to this clonotype: Its antigen remains unidentified.

Patients aged 18 to 65 had newly diagnosed hyperthyroidism lasting under 2 months. This CDR3 is built from 15 residues. V lost 2 bases, J lost 6 bases, and 12 bases stayed unmatched. Germline CDR1 DFQATT, CDR2 SNEGSKA (reference sequence). Sequences were obtained from blood. This chain links TRBV20-1 with TRBJ1-1, with 7 bases aligning to TRBD1. This TCR came from a woman in her late teens or twenties with Graves' hyperthyroidism. In DNA form, the CDR3 reads TGCAGTGCTAGACCTCTTCAGGACAGGCGGGCTGAAGCTTTCTTT. Translating gives CSARPLQDRRAEAFF.